The text below deals with one T cell receptor (beta chain). Which antigen it targets is not known. The sample holds no much larger clone one base away, and base qualities are not on file. Compared with germline, V lacks 5 bases and J lacks 1 base; bases without a gene match: 3. Including cysteine and phenylalanine, the CDR3 has 17 amino acids. The only DNA kept is the CDR3, 51 bases in frame from the first base. Via the germline V gene, CDR1 is SNHLY and CDR2 FYNNEI. Collaborating institutions collected whole blood in K2EDTA tubes following their own protocols. Collaborator samples were shipped for TCRbeta analysis as frozen whole blood, isolated PBMCs, or DNA extracted from either sample type. These data belong to a study of blood T cell repertoires in COVID-19 (dated by TCRdb to the early 2020s). Broadly, across the study: Samples covering the acute and convalescent phases of COVID-19 were provided by collaborators in the United States, Italy and Spain. The material from the prospective study consisted of cDNA or gDNA derived from T cells, B-cell-depleted T cells, or PBMCs. Deeply sampled blood TCRbeta repertoires from subjects exposed to, actively infected with, or recovered from COVID-19 were included in the dataset. The repertoires were released in a freely available public database meant as a resource for research on the immune response to SARS-CoV-2. The samples were drawn from the first 160 participants of the ongoing ImmuneRACE study and from about 1,200 subjects provided by 6 global collaborators. Sample metadata almost always included a de-identified subject ID, COVID-19 status, age in years and sex. Where HLA class I and class II types were available, the types were taken from metadata supplied by the sample provider, not from assay-based typing.

TCRbeta CDR3 regions were amplified from genomic DNA by means of the immunoSEQ Assay, a bias-controlled multiplex PCR. As for the authors' bioinformatics: Nucleated cell counts per sample were estimated from amplification of reference gene primers within the assay. To quantify the absolute abundance of each unique TCRbeta CDR3 rearrangement, sequence reads were collapsed and filtered. Productive Simpson clonality was computed per sample as the square root of Simpson's diversity index over productive rearrangements. What TCRdb holds here is the immuneACCESS table cut down to in-frame rearrangements. Part of the clones is not present; checked against another copy, under half of the missing clones reflect an unresolved V gene, and the others are unexplained. V and J calls and clone size come straight from that table; D and trimming were deduced from the DNA. This sample holds some 200,000 clones; nearly 80% were observed only once. The ten largest clones capture approximately 27% of the sample.

Here is what the overall study found, with its caveats: Clinical and demographic metadata were provided uncurated, with the amount varying by source and participant.

The sequenced material came from peripheral blood. This sequence was found in a woman in her 70s with acute or convalescent COVID-19. This chain joins TRBV2 to TRBJ2-6, with 12 bases in between that match TRBD2. The nucleotide sequence is given as TGTGCCAGCAGTCCGGGGACTAGCGGGTCTGGGGCCAACGTCCTGACTTTC. Its amino acids are CASSPGTSGSGANVLTF.